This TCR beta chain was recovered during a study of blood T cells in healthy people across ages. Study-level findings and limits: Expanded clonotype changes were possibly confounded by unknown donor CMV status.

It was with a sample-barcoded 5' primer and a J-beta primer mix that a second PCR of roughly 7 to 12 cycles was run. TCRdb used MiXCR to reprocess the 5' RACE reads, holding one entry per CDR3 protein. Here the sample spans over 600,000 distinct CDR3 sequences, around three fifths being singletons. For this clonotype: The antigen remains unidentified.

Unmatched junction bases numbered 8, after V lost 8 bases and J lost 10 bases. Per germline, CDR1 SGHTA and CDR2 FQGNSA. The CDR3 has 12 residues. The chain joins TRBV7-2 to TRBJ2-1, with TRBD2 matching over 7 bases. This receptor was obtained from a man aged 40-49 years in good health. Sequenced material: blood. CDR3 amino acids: CASGASGGEQFF. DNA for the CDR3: TGTGCCAGCGGCGCGTCCGGGGGGGAGCAGTTCTTC. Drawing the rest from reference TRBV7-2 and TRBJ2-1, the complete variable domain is GAGVSQSPSNKVTEKGKDVELRCDPISGHTALYWYRQSLGQGLEFLIYFQGNSAPDKSGLPSDRFSAERTGGSVSTLTIQRTQQEDSAVYLCASGASGGEQFFGPGTRLTVL.